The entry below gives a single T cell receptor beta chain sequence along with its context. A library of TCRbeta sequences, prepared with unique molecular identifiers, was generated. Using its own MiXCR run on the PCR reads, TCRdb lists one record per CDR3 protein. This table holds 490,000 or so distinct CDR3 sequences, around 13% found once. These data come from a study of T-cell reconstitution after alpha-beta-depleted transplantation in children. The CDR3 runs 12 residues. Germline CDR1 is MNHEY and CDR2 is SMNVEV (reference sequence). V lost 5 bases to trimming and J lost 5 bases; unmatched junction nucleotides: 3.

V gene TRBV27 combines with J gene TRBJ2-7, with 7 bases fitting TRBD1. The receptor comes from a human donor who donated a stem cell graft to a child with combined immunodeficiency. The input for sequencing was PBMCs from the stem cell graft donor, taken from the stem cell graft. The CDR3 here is CASSEGAHEQYF. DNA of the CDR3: TGTGCCAGCAGTGAGGGGGCCCACGAGCAGTACTTC.